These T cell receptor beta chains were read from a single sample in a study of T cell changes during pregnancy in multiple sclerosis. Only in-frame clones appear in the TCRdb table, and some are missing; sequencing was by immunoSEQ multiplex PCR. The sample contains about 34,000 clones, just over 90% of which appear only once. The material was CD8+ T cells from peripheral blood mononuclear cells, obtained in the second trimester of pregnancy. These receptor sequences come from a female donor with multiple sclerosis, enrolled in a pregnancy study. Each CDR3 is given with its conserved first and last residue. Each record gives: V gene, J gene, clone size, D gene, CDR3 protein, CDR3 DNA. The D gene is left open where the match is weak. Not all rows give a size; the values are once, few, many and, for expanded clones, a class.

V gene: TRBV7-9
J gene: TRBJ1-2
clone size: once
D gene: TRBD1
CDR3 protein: CASSLDSGQGAYGYTF
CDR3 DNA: TGTGCCAGCAGCTTAGACTCGGGACAGGGGGCCTATGGCTACACCTTC

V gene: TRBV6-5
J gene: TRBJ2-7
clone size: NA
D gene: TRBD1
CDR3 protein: CASSTRDRAYEQYF
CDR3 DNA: TGTGCCAGCAGTACCCGGGACAGGGCCTACGAGCAGTACTTC

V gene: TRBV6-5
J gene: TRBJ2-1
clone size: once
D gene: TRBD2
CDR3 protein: CASSPGLGLYNEQFF
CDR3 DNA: TGTGCCAGCAGCCCGGGACTAGGGTTGTACAATGAGCAGTTCTTC

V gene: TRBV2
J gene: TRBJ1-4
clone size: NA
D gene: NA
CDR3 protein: CASCPSRGEKLFF
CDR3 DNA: TGTGCCAGCTGCCCATCGCGGGGGGAAAAACTGTTTTTT

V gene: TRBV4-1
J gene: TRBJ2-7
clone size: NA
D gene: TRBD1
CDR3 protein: CASSQDPGTGEQYF
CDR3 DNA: TGCGCCAGCAGCCAAGACCCCGGGACAGGTGAGCAGTACTTC

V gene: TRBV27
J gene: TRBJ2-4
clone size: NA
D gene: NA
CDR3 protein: CASSLSMGTGWAKNIQYF
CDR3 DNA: TGTGCCAGCAGTTTATCGATGGGCACAGGGTGGGCCAAAAACATTCAGTACTTC

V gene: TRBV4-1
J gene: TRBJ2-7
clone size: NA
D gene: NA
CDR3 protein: CASSQETGTYEQYF
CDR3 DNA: TGCGCCAGCAGCCAAGAGACGGGGACCTACGAGCAGTACTTC

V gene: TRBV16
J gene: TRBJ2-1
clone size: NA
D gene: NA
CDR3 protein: CASSQSSGESYNEQFF
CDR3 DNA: TGTGCCAGCAGCCAATCGTCGGGAGAGTCCTACAATGAGCAGTTCTTC

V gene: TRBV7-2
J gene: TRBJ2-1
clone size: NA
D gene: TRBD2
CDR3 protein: CASSSPGTRSYNEQFF
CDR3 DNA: TGTGCCAGCAGCTCCCCGGGGACTAGGAGCTACAATGAGCAGTTCTTC

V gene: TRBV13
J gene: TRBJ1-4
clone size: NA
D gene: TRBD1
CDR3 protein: CASSLEGTGGIEKLFF
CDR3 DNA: TGTGCCAGCAGCTTAGAGGGGACAGGGGGCATTGAAAAACTGTTTTTT

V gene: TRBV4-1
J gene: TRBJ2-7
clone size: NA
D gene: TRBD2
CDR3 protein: CASSQSGLAGEQYF
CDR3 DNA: TGCGCCAGCAGCCAATCGGGACTAGCGGGCGAGCAGTACTTC

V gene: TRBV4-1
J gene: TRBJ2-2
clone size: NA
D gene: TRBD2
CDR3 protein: CASSQGWTSGRGGDTGELFF
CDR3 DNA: TGCGCCAGCAGCCAAGGGTGGACTAGCGGGAGGGGGGGGGACACCGGGGAGCTGTTTTTT

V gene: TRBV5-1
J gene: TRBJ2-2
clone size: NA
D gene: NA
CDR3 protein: CASSLGPTHTGELFF
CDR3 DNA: TGCGCCAGCAGCTTGGGTCCTACGCACACCGGGGAGCTGTTTTTT

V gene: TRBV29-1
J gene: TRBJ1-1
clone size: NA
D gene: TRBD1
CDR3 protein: CSVEIPGQEGTEAFF
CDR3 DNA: TGCAGCGTTGAAATCCCGGGACAGGAAGGGACTGAAGCTTTCTTT

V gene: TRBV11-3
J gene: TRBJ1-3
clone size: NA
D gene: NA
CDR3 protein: CASSQWTGAGNTIYF
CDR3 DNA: TGTGCCAGCAGCCAATGGACGGGGGCTGGAAACACCATATATTTT

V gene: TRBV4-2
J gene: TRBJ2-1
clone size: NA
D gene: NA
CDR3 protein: CASSQGEGGSYNEQFF
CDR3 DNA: TGTGCCAGCAGCCAAGGTGAAGGCGGCTCCTACAATGAGCAGTTCTTC

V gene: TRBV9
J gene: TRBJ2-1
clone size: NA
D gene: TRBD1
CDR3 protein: CASSTSGPGGLFF
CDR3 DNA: TGTGCCAGCAGCACCTCCGGGCCAGGGGGTCTGTTCTTC

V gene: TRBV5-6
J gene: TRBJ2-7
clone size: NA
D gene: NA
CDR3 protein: CASSLATASSYEQYF
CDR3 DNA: TGTGCCAGCAGCTTGGCAACAGCCAGCTCCTACGAGCAGTACTTC

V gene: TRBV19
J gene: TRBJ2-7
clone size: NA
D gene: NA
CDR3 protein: CASSPGVTSYEQYF
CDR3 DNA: TGTGCCAGTAGTCCAGGGGTCACCTCCTACGAGCAGTACTTC

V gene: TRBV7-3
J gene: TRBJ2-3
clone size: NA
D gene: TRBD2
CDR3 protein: CASSLYRRSSGRVPSTDTQYF
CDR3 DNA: TGTGCCAGCAGCTTATATCGTCGATCTAGCGGGAGGGTGCCGAGCACAGATACGCAGTATTTT

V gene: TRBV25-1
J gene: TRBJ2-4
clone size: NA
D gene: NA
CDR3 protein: CASSIGGNIQYF
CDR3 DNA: TGTGCCAGCAGTATCGGGGGAAACATTCAGTACTTC

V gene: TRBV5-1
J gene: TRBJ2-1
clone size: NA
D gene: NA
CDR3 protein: CASSFGPPARRSYNEQFF
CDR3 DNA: TGCGCCAGCAGCTTTGGGCCTCCAGCACGGCGCTCCTACAATGAGCAGTTCTTC

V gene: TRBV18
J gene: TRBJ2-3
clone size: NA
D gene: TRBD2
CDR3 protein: CASSLLAGGSLGTDTQYF
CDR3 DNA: TGTGCCAGCTCACTTCTAGCGGGAGGTTCTCTCGGCACAGATACGCAGTATTTT